These 19 T cell receptor beta chains were all obtained from the same sample, sequenced in a study of Ad26.COV2.S vaccination and SARS-CoV-2 variants. Sequencing was performed with immunoSEQ multiplex PCR; in TCRdb, only in-frame clones are kept and a portion is missing. The sample consists of fewer than 800,000 clones, roughly 90% of them appearing once. Documented treatment: around 19 received Ad26.COV2.S at low or high dose, single or two shots; 5 received placebo; per-sample allocation not given. Sampling was performed 63 days after the first vaccine or placebo injection. Sequencing was performed on peripheral blood, taken in a trial of Ad26.COV2.S vaccine versus placebo. The receptors here all came from a person aged 18-65 years who received the Ad26.COV2.S COVID-19 vaccine or a placebo.

The chain carries TRBV6-6 and TRBJ1-5; D not certain. The V gene lost 6 bases and the J gene lost 5 bases, with 8 bases spanning the gap. The CDR3 extends over 12 amino acids. CDR1 is MNHNY and CDR2 is SVGAGI in the germline V gene (reference sequence). The CDR3 DNA reads TGTGCCAGCAGCCTCGATCATCAGCCCCAGCATTTT. Translation gives CASSLDHQPQHF.

The V gene is TRBV7-9, the J gene TRBJ2-3; 10 bases agree with TRBD2. Per germline, CDR1 SEHNR and CDR2 FQNEAQ (reference sequence). CDR3 length: 15 residues. Trimming cost V 4 bases and J 6 bases; bases outside gene matches: 7. DNA of the CDR3: TGTGCCAGCAGCTCAGGGACTAGCGAAGCGGATACGCAGTATTTT. Its translation is CASSSGTSEADTQYF.

The chain links TRBV3-1 (or the pseudogene TRBV3-2) to TRBJ2-1, with 8 nucleotides matching TRBD2. This CDR3 comprises 13 residues. Per the germline V gene, CDR1 is LGHDT and CDR2 is YNNKEL (reference sequence). Losses at the gene ends were 4 bases for V and 7 bases for J; bases not matched to a gene: 3. The CDR3 DNA reads TGTGCCAGCAGCCCCAGCGGGGGAAATGAGCAGTTCTTC. Translated: CASSPSGGNEQFF.

The V gene is TRBV9, the J gene TRBJ1-3; D gene ambiguous. The germline V gene has CDR1 SGDLS and CDR2 YYNGEE. Deletions cut 3 bases from V and 0 bases from J, with 10 bases between. The CDR3 consists of 15 residues. CDR3 DNA sequence: TGTGCCAGCAGCGCACGGGCCTTCTCTGGAAACACCATATATTTT. Translating gives CASSARAFSGNTIYF.

The sample holds one count of this clone. This rearrangement joins TRBV3-1 (or the pseudogene TRBV3-2) to TRBJ2-1, with TRBD2 matching over 14 bases. V gave up 6 bases and J gave up 8 bases; unmatched junction bases: 9. The CDR3 is 16 residues long. Germline V gene sequence: CDR1 LGHDT, CDR2 YNNKEL (reference sequence). CDR3 in DNA: TGTGCCAGCAGTAAAACCGGGACTAGCGGGAGCTATGAGCAGTTCTTC. Translated, it gives CASSKTGTSGSYEQFF.

The V and J genes are TRBV5-6 and TRBJ1-1, with TRBD1 matching over 7 bases. Germline CDR1 reads SGHDT; CDR2 reads YYEEEE. The CDR3 is made up of 16 amino acids. V trimming: 1 base; J trimming: 5 bases; junction bases outside the gene matches: 11. CDR3: CASSLLRQGGKTEAFF. CDR3 in DNA: TGTGCCAGCAGCTTGCTCCGACAGGGTGGTAAAACTGAAGCTTTCTTT.

V is TRBV5-4 and J is TRBJ1-2; D is unclear. Germline V gene data show CDR1 as SGHNT and CDR2 as YYREEE (reference sequence). The CDR3 has 15 residues. Trimming removed 4 bases at V and 0 bases at J, with 13 bases between. The CDR3 reads CASSPDRMSNYGYTF. CDR3 in DNA: TGTGCCAGCAGCCCCGACCGCATGTCTAACTATGGCTACACCTTC.

This clone was seen more than once but under ten times. The CDR3 reads CASRGDSNYGYTF. The CDR3 DNA is TGTGCCAGCAGGGGGGACAGTAACTATGGCTACACCTTC. The chain carries TRBV2 and TRBJ1-2; 7 positions agree with TRBD1. V was pared by 6 bases and J by 1 base, with 2 bases of the junction left unmatched. There are 13 residues in the CDR3. The V gene's germline CDR1 is SNHLY and CDR2 FYNNEI.

This clone was found a few times. V usage is TRBV6-6 and J usage is TRBJ1-6, with 7 bases fitting TRBD1. CDR3 size: 15 residues. Trimming cost V 4 bases and J 5 bases; bases outside gene matches: 5. Looked up from germline, CDR1 is MNHNY and CDR2 is SVGAGI (reference sequence). CDR3 sequence (DNA): TGTGCCAGCAGTTTTTCGGACAGGAATAATTCACCCCTCCACTTT. Translated: CASSFSDRNNSPLHF.

The sample holds one count of this clone. The V gene is TRBV6-5, the J gene TRBJ2-2; 16 bases align to TRBD2. After removal of 6 bases from V and 7 bases from J, the junction contained 2 bases not matched to a gene. The CDR3 runs to 15 residues. Germline V gives CDR1 MNHEY, CDR2 SVGAGI. CDR3 coding DNA: TGTGCCAGCAGGGGACTAGCGGGGGGGCACGGGGAGCTGTTTTTT. Residues: CASRGLAGGHGELFF.

The CDR3 DNA follows: TGTGCCAGCAGCGACCCGGGACAAATTTATGGCTACACCTTC. This gives the protein CASSDPGQIYGYTF. The chain employs TRBV7-9 and TRBJ1-2; possibly TRBD1 for D (6 bases). The CDR3 is 14 amino acids. With 5 bases removed from V and 5 bases from J, the gap between germline ends came to 15 bases. Germline loops: CDR1 SEHNR, CDR2 FQNEAQ (reference sequence).

The chain employs TRBV5-4 and TRBJ2-3, with D possibly being TRBD2 (5 bases). CDR3 length equals 15 residues. Trimming took off 0 bases at V and 2 bases at J, with 10 bases between the two ends. Germline values: CDR1 SGHNT, CDR2 YYREEE (reference sequence). The CDR3 DNA is TGTGCCAGCAGCTTGGGAGCGGTTACCACAGATACGCAGTATTTT. Translated, it gives CASSLGAVTTDTQYF.

The table lists this clone with a few counts. The chain combines TRBV12-3 or TRBV12-4 with TRBJ1-3; 7 bases map to TRBD1. The J segment lost 2 bases and the V segment lost 10 bases, leaving 5 bases of the junction unmatched. CDR3 length equals 13 residues. The CDR3 DNA follows: TGTGCCATTACCGGACAGGCTGGAAACACCATATATTTT. Amino acids: CAITGQAGNTIYF.

The chain has TRBV6-5 and TRBJ1-5, with D unresolved. The CDR3 runs 12 residues. CDR1 is MNHEY and CDR2 is SVGAGI in the germline V gene. V was pared by 7 bases and J by 15 bases, with 19 bases between. The CDR3 DNA sequence: TGTGCCAGCACCCCCGGGCGGGTACGTTGGCATTTT. Protein product: CASTPGRVRWHF.

The V and J genes are TRBV29-1 and TRBJ1-3, with TRBD1 matching 7 bases. In germline, CDR1 is SQVTM, CDR2 ANQGSEA. Trimming removed 6 bases from V and 2 bases from J; junction bases left unmatched: 7. This CDR3 has 14 residues. The CDR3 nucleotides are TGCAGCGTGGAAACCGGGACAGCTGGAAACACCATATATTTT. Protein: CSVETGTAGNTIYF.

The chain carries TRBV5-6 and TRBJ2-2; no clear D. Trimming pared 2 bases from V and 8 bases from J, leaving 7 bases between. The CDR3 is made up of 12 amino acids. Germline CDR1 and CDR2: SGHDT and YYEEEE. This CDR3 reads CASSLTRGELFF. The CDR3 nucleotides are TGTGCCAGCAGCTTAACACGAGGGGAGCTGTTTTTT.

This clone was seen just once. The V gene is TRBV3-1 (or the pseudogene TRBV3-2), the J gene TRBJ2-1; 8 nucleotides match TRBD2. The junction had 11 bases not matched to a gene; V was cut back by 6 bases and J by 7 bases. The CDR3 length is 15 residues. Germline V gene data show CDR1 as LGHDT and CDR2 as YNNKEL (reference sequence). CDR3 region: CASSLAAGGTNEQFF. Here the CDR3 DNA reads TGTGCCAGCAGTCTTGCGGCGGGAGGCACTAATGAGCAGTTCTTC.

The gene calls are TRBV29-1 and TRBJ1-1, with D possibly matching TRBD1 (5 bases). CDR3 length: 12 amino acids. Germline V lookup: CDR1 SQVTM, CDR2 ANQGSEA. Trimming removed 7 bases at V and 0 bases at J, with 9 bases between. CDR3 protein: CSASRVNTEAFF. The DNA for the CDR3 is TGCAGCGCCAGCAGGGTGAACACTGAAGCTTTCTTT.

The sample holds a few counts of this clone. This rearrangement joins TRBV3-1 (or the pseudogene TRBV3-2) to TRBJ1-5; D is unclear. Germline CDR1 is LGHDT and CDR2 is YNNKEL (reference sequence). V dropped 0 bases and J dropped 6 bases, with 6 bases sitting between them. This CDR3 contains 13 residues. Written as DNA, the CDR3 is TGTGCCAGCAGCCAAGATGAAGTTCAGCCCCAGCATTTT. This encodes CASSQDEVQPQHF.